One and the same sample provided the 32 T cell receptor beta chains below, sequenced in a study of T-cell memory formation after mild COVID-19. TCRdb re-called the 5' RACE reads with MiXCR, one entry per CDR3 protein. The profile shows 350,000 to 500,000 distinct CDR3 sequences, about 20% of them singletons. Specimen: PBMCs or a T cell subset sorted from them (not recorded which). The receptors derive from a man aged 18-30 years who had mild COVID-19 (a few samples of this study predate the infection). Cell type and time point are not known.

This clonotype was recorded at least ten times. The gene calls are TRBV15 and TRBJ1-1; D not certain. Germline CDR1 LNHNV, CDR2 YYDKDF (reference sequence). The V gene lost 5 bases and the J gene lost 0 bases, with 13 bases spanning the gap. The CDR3 runs to 15 residues. CDR3 protein: CATSPRATLNTEAFF. DNA for the CDR3: TGTGCCACCAGCCCCCGAGCTACCTTGAACACTGAAGCTTTCTTT.

CDR3 sequence (DNA): TGTGCCAGTAGTAAAAGCTGGGGGGCAACTAATGAAAAACTGTTTTTT. It encodes CASSKSWGATNEKLFF. The chain has TRBV19 and TRBJ1-4; weak D call: TRBD1 (5 bases). CDR1 is LNHDA and CDR2 is SQIVND in the germline V gene (reference sequence). The CDR3 is 16 amino acids. V was shortened by 4 bases and J by 0 bases, with 12 bases between the two germline ends.

This clonotype was observed a handful of times. The V gene is TRBV6-1, the J gene TRBJ1-6; TRBD1 might be the D (5 bases). CDR3 length equals 16 residues. Germline values: CDR1 MNHNS, CDR2 SASEGT. Trimming shortened V by 3 bases and J by 10 bases, and 19 bases separated the two germline ends. The CDR3 reads CASSDDVTAPRSPLHF. Written as DNA, the CDR3 is TGTGCCAGCAGTGATGACGTGACAGCCCCTAGGTCACCCCTCCACTTT.

There are a few counts of this clonotype. The V call is TRBV4-1, the J call TRBJ2-2; 16 positions match TRBD2. V was clipped by 4 bases and J by 7 bases; unmatched bases: 6. Germline-derived CDR1 and CDR2 are MGHRA and YSYEKL. This CDR3 comprises 17 residues. CDR3 sequence (DNA): TGCGCCAGCAGCCCGGGACTAGCGGGGGGGCCGGTCGGGGAGCTGTTTTTT. Protein product: CASSPGLAGGPVGELFF.

V usage is TRBV20-1 and J usage is TRBJ2-7; no definite D call. Germline V gene data show CDR1 as DFQATT and CDR2 as SNEGSKA (reference sequence). This CDR3 has 13 amino acids. The V end was cut by 3 bases, the J end by 0 bases, with 9 bases between. CDR3 nucleotides: TGCAGTGCTAGGGGCAGGAGCTCCTACGAGCAGTACGTC. This encodes CSARGRSSYEQYV.

Only one count was recorded for this clonotype. CDR3 residues: CASSPEGPAGTQYF. In DNA, the CDR3 is TGTGCCAGCAGCCCAGAAGGGCCGGCGGGGACCCAGTACTTC. The chain employs TRBV7-2 and TRBJ2-5, with D possibly being TRBD2 (5 bases). With 5 bases removed from V and 7 bases from J, the gap between germline ends came to 17 bases. Germline CDR1 is SGHTA and CDR2 is FQGNSA. This CDR3 is 14 amino acids long.

The J gene is TRBJ1-1, the V gene TRBV10-3, with 8 bases aligning to TRBD1. After removal of 6 bases from V and 5 bases from J, the junction contained 8 bases not matched to a gene. The CDR3 has 14 residues. From germline, CDR1 is ENHRY and CDR2 SYGVKD. DNA for the CDR3: TGTGCCATCAGCCACAGGGGGACGGAGACTGAAGCTTTCTTT. Translation: CAISHRGTETEAFF.

V is TRBV4-3 and J is TRBJ2-6; D call uncertain. Germline V gene sequence: CDR1 LGHNA, CDR2 YSLEER. CDR3 length equals 15 residues. V was pared by 3 bases and J by 2 bases, with 8 bases between. The CDR3 here is CASSQVAAGANVLTF. As DNA, the CDR3 is TGCGCCAGCAGCCAGGTGGCAGCTGGGGCCAACGTCCTGACTTTC.

This chain uses TRBV5-1 with TRBJ1-4; D is unresolved. CDR3 size: 14 residues. Germline V lookup: CDR1 SGHRS, CDR2 YFSETQ. V gave up 4 bases and J gave up 5 bases, with 12 bases separating them. Here the CDR3 reads CASSLGVRNEKLFF. CDR3 DNA sequence: TGCGCCAGCAGCCTGGGAGTGAGAAATGAAAAACTGTTTTTT.

The V and J genes are TRBV18 and TRBJ2-1; D remains unclear. The CDR3 has 13 residues. Germline V gene data show CDR1 as KGHSH and CDR2 as LQKENI. Trimming removed 5 bases at V and 5 bases at J, with 10 bases between. The CDR3 sequence is CASSYGPDNEQFF. In DNA, the CDR3 is TGTGCCAGCTCATACGGACCAGACAATGAGCAGTTCTTC.

Details on this clonotype: A junction boundary mismatches the germline segment, possibly from a read error. The chain couples TRBV12-3 or TRBV12-4 to TRBJ2-1; 7 positions match TRBD1. The CDR3 is 13 residues long. CDR3 sequence: CASRTGQLFPPLF. The DNA of the CDR3 is TGTGCCAGCAGAACGGGACAGCTTTTTCCCCCGCTCTTC.

The CDR3 DNA is TGTGCCAGCAAGGAGGGGGGCTACACCGGGGAGCTGTTTTTT. Encoded protein: CASKEGGYTGELFF. The rearrangement links TRBV28 to TRBJ2-2; TRBD1 or TRBD2 may be the D gene (6 bases each). CDR3 size: 14 residues. Germline CDR1 reads MDHEN; CDR2 reads SYDVKM. With 7 bases removed from V and 3 bases from J, the gap between germline ends came to 12 bases.

This clonotype was counted a few times. V usage is TRBV4-1 and J usage is TRBJ1-5, with D perhaps TRBD1 (6 bases). The ends were cut back, 0 bases at V and 6 bases at J, with 12 bases in the middle. The CDR3 is 15 amino acids. CDR1 is MGHRA and CDR2 is YSYEKL in the germline V gene. The CDR3 loop reads CASSQEQGLGQPQHF. The CDR3 DNA follows: TGCGCCAGCAGCCAAGAACAGGGACTTGGTCAGCCCCAGCATTTT.

This clonotype has just a few counts. The chain couples TRBV27 to TRBJ1-2, with D possibly matching TRBD1 (6 bases). With 5 bases removed from V and 1 base from J, the gap between germline ends came to 11 bases. This CDR3 comprises 14 residues. Germline assignment: CDR1 MNHEY and CDR2 SMNVEV (reference sequence). Here the CDR3 DNA reads TGTGCCAGCAGTCCCGGACAGCTTAACTATGGCTACACCTTC. It codes for CASSPGQLNYGYTF.

A single count supports this clonotype. This clone may be a read error of a much larger clone one base away. The chain carries TRBV6-5 and TRBJ2-1; no firm D call. Germline V CDR1 and CDR2: MNHEY, SVGAGI. The CDR3 extends over 11 amino acids. The chain's CDR3 is CAISYGREQFF. DNA for the CDR3: TGTGCCATCAGTTACGGTAGGGAGCAGTTCTTC.

This clonotype was seen a few times. The chain couples TRBV18 to TRBJ2-7, with 10 bases fitting TRBD1. V dropped 3 bases and J dropped 3; count of bases not matched to a gene: 8. Per the germline V gene, CDR1 is KGHSH and CDR2 is LQKENI. The CDR3 consists of 16 residues. CDR3 loop: CASSPLAGQGYYEQYF. In DNA, the CDR3 is TGTGCCAGCTCACCTTTGGCGGGACAGGGGTACTACGAGCAGTACTTC.

This clonotype has ten or more counts. The chain recombines TRBV5-1 with TRBJ1-1; weak D call: TRBD1 (6 bases). Trimming removed 4 bases from V and 6 bases from J, with 13 bases in between. CDR3 length: 13 residues. Germline loops: CDR1 SGHRS, CDR2 YFSETQ. For the CDR3, the DNA is TGCGCCAGCAGCCAAGGGACATTCTCTGAAGCTTTCTTT. Protein product: CASSQGTFSEAFF.

V and J are TRBV12-3 or TRBV12-4 and TRBJ1-5, with D hard to call. The CDR3 length is 15 residues. The V gene lost 5 bases and the J gene lost 5 bases, with 16 bases spanning the gap. CDR3 bases: TGTGCCAGCAGTCAAGACACCCTTGGGCATCAGCCCCAGCATTTT. Residues: CASSQDTLGHQPQHF.

This sequence joins TRBV12-3 or TRBV12-4 and TRBJ2-1; D perhaps matches TRBD2 (6 bases). The CDR3 consists of 15 residues. V lost 7 bases and J 3 bases, leaving 16 bases between the germline ends. This CDR3 reads CASTSIAAGYNEQFF. The CDR3 region has the DNA TGTGCCAGCACCTCAATAGCGGCAGGCTACAATGAGCAGTTCTTC.

Only a few counts were recorded for this clonotype. The chain couples TRBV24-1 to TRBJ2-1; no reliable D call. Germline CDR1 and CDR2: KGHDR and SFDVKD. The V end lost 2 bases, the J end lost 7 bases, and 8 bases lay between the germline ends. The length of the CDR3 is 13 residues. The CDR3 region is CATSDSNSNEQFF. Written as DNA, the CDR3 is TGTGCCACCAGTGATTCAAACAGTAATGAGCAGTTCTTC.

In its sample, this clonotype was seen once. The chain is built from TRBV20-1 and TRBJ2-3; tentative D call: TRBD2 (5 bases). V was trimmed by 5 bases and J by 6 bases, leaving 24 bases between them. This CDR3 contains 16 residues. Germline CDR1 and CDR2: DFQATT and SNEGSKA (reference sequence). In nucleotides, the CDR3 is TGCAGTGCTCCTATGGCGTCAGCAGCGGACCGGGATACGCAGTATTTT. It translates to CSAPMASAADRDTQYF.

This clonotype was picked up a small number of times. V and J are TRBV7-8 and TRBJ2-7; no reliable D call. V was shortened by 5 bases and J by 0 bases, with 11 bases between the two germline ends. The V gene's germline CDR1 is SGHVS and CDR2 FQNEAQ. The CDR3 has 14 amino acids. CDR3 region: CASSPPAHSYEQYF. CDR3 in DNA: TGTGCCAGCAGCCCCCCCGCCCACTCCTACGAGCAGTACTTC.

V and J are TRBV7-9 and TRBJ2-4; TRBD1 matches 8 bases. The CDR3 has 14 residues. CDR1 is SEHNR, CDR2 FQNEAQ, per germline (reference sequence). The ends lost 5 bases at V and 4 bases at J; junction bases unmatched: 4. Here the CDR3 reads CASSVDRAKNIQYF. CDR3 nucleotide sequence: TGTGCCAGCAGCGTGGACAGGGCGAAAAACATTCAGTACTTC.

The chain links TRBV7-3 to TRBJ2-1; 7 positions agree with TRBD2. After removal of 1 base from V and 4 bases from J, the junction contained 4 bases not matched to a gene. The CDR3 runs to 15 residues. CDR1 and CDR2 from the germline V gene are SGHTA and FQGTGA. CDR3 region: CASSLMGGRYNEQFF. CDR3 in DNA: TGTGCCAGCAGCTTAATGGGGGGGAGGTACAATGAGCAGTTCTTC.

This chain connects TRBV18 to TRBJ2-1, with D perhaps matching TRBD2 (6 bases). The CDR3 runs 15 residues. Trimming left V 3 bases short and J 7 bases short, with 16 bases between. Germline-derived CDR1 and CDR2 are KGHSH and LQKENI. The CDR3, as DNA: TGTGCCAGCTCACCGCGACTCCTCCGGGGGAATGAGCAGTTCTTC. Protein sequence: CASSPRLLRGNEQFF.

V usage is TRBV5-1 and J usage is TRBJ2-2; D perhaps matches TRBD2 (5 bases). Trimming took off 6 bases at V and 8 bases at J, with 17 bases between the two ends. The CDR3 spans 14 residues. Germline assignment: CDR1 SGHRS and CDR2 YFSETQ. In DNA, the CDR3 is TGCGCCAGCACCCACGCCCGGGGATCGGGGGAGCTGTTTTTT. It yields the protein CASTHARGSGELFF.

The chain links TRBV12-3 or TRBV12-4 to TRBJ1-2; D not resolved. The V end lost 3 bases, the J end lost 9 bases, and 11 bases lay between the germline ends. This CDR3 is 12 amino acids long. The CDR3 DNA reads as TGTGCCAGCAGTTTGGTTTCCTTCAGCTACACCTTC. Its protein product is CASSLVSFSYTF.

This clonotype was detected once. The rearrangement joins TRBV4-1 to TRBJ2-2; D might be TRBD2 (6 bases). Germline CDR1 is MGHRA and CDR2 is YSYEKL. This CDR3 comprises 16 residues. V was trimmed by 0 bases and J by 3 bases, leaving 11 bases between them. The DNA of the CDR3 is TGCGCCAGCAGCCAAGAGGGGGGTTCCGACACCGGGGAGCTGTTTTTT. Its translation: CASSQEGGSDTGELFF.

This clonotype was picked up a small number of times. The chain is built from TRBV24-1 and TRBJ2-5, with a tentative D call TRBD2 (6 bases). This CDR3 region has 13 residues. Germline V gives CDR1 KGHDR, CDR2 SFDVKD. Trimming removed 9 bases at V and 0 bases at J, with 10 bases between. The CDR3 reads CATGGGYQETQYF. DNA for the CDR3: TGTGCCACCGGAGGAGGGTACCAAGAGACCCAGTACTTC.

This sequence joins TRBV15 and TRBJ2-1; D is unclear. This CDR3 contains 15 residues. Germline CDR1 reads LNHNV; CDR2 reads YYDKDF (reference sequence). V shed 3 bases and J shed 0 bases, with 9 bases lying between them. The CDR3 region has the DNA TGTGCCACCAGCAGCGGACGGAACTCCTACAATGAGCAGTTCTTC. Residues: CATSSGRNSYNEQFF.

V gene TRBV11-1 combines with J gene TRBJ2-5; possible D gene TRBD1, 5 bases. The CDR3 sequence is 13 residues long. The V end was cut by 5 bases, the J end by 7 bases, with 14 bases between. Germline lookup yields CDR1 SGHAT and CDR2 FQDESV (reference sequence). CDR3 sequence (DNA): TGTGCCAGCAGCCTGGGGCTCCGAGGGACCCAGTACTTC. It translates to CASSLGLRGTQYF.

This clonotype was detected many times. The chain is built from TRBV6-5 and TRBJ1-2; TRBD1 matches 9 bases. The trim removed 6 bases at V and 6 bases at J, leaving 20 bases unmatched. The germline CDR1 and CDR2 sequences are MNHEY and SVGAGI. The CDR3 has 18 residues. The CDR3: CASSPVGLQGALGNGYTF. CDR3 coding DNA: TGTGCCAGCAGCCCCGTAGGGTTACAGGGGGCGCTGGGTAATGGCTACACCTTC.